This T cell receptor (beta chain) was sequenced in a study of OX40 agonist ivuxolimab in advanced cancers. Only in-frame clones appear in the TCRdb table, and some are missing; sequencing was by immunoSEQ multiplex PCR. The data show roughly 74,000 clones, about 93% seen once. The germline V gene has CDR1 LGHNA and CDR2 YSLEER. The CDR3 loop spans 17 amino acids. The junction had 6 bases not matched to a gene; V was cut back by 0 bases and J by 2 bases. The sequencing here drew on CD4+ or CD8+ T cells sorted from blood, taken in a trial of the OX40 agonist ivuxolimab. J is TRBJ1-4 and V is TRBV4-3; 7 bases agree with TRBD1. The TCR was taken from an adult with an advanced solid tumor such as melanoma, head and neck, liver or kidney cancer. The CDR3: CASSQEQGWPTNEKLFF. CDR3 coding DNA: TGCGCCAGCAGCCAAGAACAGGGGTGGCCGACTAATGAAAAACTGTTTTTT.